This T cell receptor beta chain came from a study of blood T cell repertoires in COVID-19. Study as a whole: Acute-phase and convalescent COVID-19 samples originated in the United States, Italy and Spain.

The Seattle patients joined while their infection was active and were tracked longitudinally afterward. Original handling: Amplified reference gene primers provided the basis for estimating nucleated cell counts. The table came from immunoSEQ multiplex PCR; TCRdb's copy has only in-frame clones and leaves some out. V and J calls and clone size are copied from that table; D and trimming were computed from the DNA. Of 310,000 or so clones in the sample, around nine tenths were seen once. Looked up from germline, CDR1 is SNHLY and CDR2 is FYNNEI. V was shortened by 4 bases and J by 0 bases, with 7 bases between the two germline ends. The CDR3 has 13 amino acids.

Sequencing was performed on peripheral blood. This receptor was taken from a woman aged 25-40 years with COVID-19, enrolled during active disease. The chain carries TRBV2 and TRBJ2-7, with a tentative D call TRBD2 (5 bases). The DNA for the CDR3 is TGTGCCAGCAGTGTTAGCGCCTCCTACGAGCAGTACTTC. This encodes CASSVSASYEQYF.